This T cell receptor beta chain derives from a study of cytomegalovirus exposure and HLA in healthy donors (TCRdb year 2017). Background on the whole study: The 700 or so repertoires of the first cohort and the 110 or so validation repertoires were produced on the same platform, according to a later analysis. High-throughput TCR immunosequencing, statistical association of individual TCRs with disease status, and machine learning were combined to predict cytomegalovirus infection status. The study aimed to test whether signatures of past pathogen exposure could be identified by cataloging public T cell receptors. Along with the roughly 710-subject first cohort, a separate validation cohort of over a hundred different subjects was used. Study-wide findings and limitations: In vitro tests confirmed that three of the cytomegalovirus-associated TCR beta chains recognize cytomegalovirus antigens. The authors suggested that the approach could potentially be extended to other disease states and immunological phenotypes. In the study, 150 to 200 TCR beta chains were listed as associated with cytomegalovirus. Most TCR sequences were observed very rarely across donors, whereas some public TCRs were present in many individuals. All 120 or so repertoires were used to score co-occurrence in the validation cohort in a later analysis, because that analysis had no HLA typing for the cohort. Subsequent analysis determined that TCRs grouped into clusters in the first cohort also showed a tendency toward co-occurrence across the 120 validation repertoires, and approximately 94% of cluster scores exceeded 0. The classifier was reported to diagnose cytomegalovirus status with high specificity and sensitivity in both the original and validation cohorts.

Taken from the germline V gene, the CDR1 and CDR2 loops are LGHNA and YSLEER. Germline trimming amounts to 0 bases on V and 4 bases on J, with 6 as the count of junction bases outside the gene matches. Taken from cysteine to phenylalanine, the CDR3 has 17 residues. Just the 51-base CDR3 DNA is kept, in frame starting at base 1. The library was generated by the immunoSEQ multiplex PCR assay. In the source study's methods: To diagnose cytomegalovirus status from the catalog of TCR beta chain sequences, a statistical classification framework was built. In its TCRdb copy, this immuneACCESS table keeps in-frame sequences only and misses some clones. Where compared with another copy, unresolved V genes explain less than half of these, and the others have no known cause. V, J and clone size are those of that table, while D and trimming were read from the DNA. This sample has about 130,000 clones in its table, and 89% of those were observed once. Of the sample, about 8.2% is held by the ten largest clones.

Donors formed part of the validation cohort, which comprised over a hundred subjects and was distinct from the first cohort of several hundred subjects. On this clone itself: Which antigen it targets is not known. No much larger clone exists at a distance of one base, and base qualities are not known.

Material for sequencing was PBMCs. The sequence joins TRBV4-3 to TRBJ2-3, with TRBD2 matching 11 junction bases. This clonotype originated in a woman aged 18-30 years in good health and CMV-seropositive. The DNA reads TGCGCCAGCAGCCAAGATTACTTAGCGGGGGGGCCAGATACGCAGTATTTT. Its product reads: CASSQDYLAGGPDTQYF.